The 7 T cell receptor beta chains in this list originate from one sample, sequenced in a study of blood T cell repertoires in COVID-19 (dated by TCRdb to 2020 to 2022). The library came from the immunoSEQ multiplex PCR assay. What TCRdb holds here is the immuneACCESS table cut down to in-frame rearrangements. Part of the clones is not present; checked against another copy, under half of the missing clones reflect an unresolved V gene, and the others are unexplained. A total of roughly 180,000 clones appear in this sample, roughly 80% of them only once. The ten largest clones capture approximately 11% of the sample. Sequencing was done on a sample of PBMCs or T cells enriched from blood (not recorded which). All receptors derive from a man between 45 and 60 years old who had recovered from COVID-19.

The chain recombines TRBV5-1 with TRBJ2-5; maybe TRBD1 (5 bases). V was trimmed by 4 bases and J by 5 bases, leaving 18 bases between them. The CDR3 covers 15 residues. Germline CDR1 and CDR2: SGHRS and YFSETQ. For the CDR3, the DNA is TGCGCCAGCAGCGGGGCTCAGGGATCAGTGGAGACCCAGTACTTC. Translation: CASSGAQGSVETQYF.

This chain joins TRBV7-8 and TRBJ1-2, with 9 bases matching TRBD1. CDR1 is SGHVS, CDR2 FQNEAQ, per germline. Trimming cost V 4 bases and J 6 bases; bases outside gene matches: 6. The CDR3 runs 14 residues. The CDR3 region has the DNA TGTGCCAGCAGCTCGGGACAGGGAAGGGATGGCTACACCTTC. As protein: CASSSGQGRDGYTF. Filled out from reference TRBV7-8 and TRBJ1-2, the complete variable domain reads GAGVSQSPRYKVAKRGQDVALRCDPISGHVSLFWYQQALGQGPEFLTYFQNEAQLDKSGLPSDRFFAERPEGSVSTLKIQRTQQEDSAVYLCASSSGQGRDGYTFGSGTRLTVV.

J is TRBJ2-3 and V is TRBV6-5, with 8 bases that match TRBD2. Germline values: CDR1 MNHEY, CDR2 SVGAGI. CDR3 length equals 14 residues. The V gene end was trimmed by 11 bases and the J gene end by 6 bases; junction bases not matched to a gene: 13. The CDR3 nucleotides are TGTGCCTCCTCGCGGACTAGCCTAATTGATACGCAGTATTTT. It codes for CASSRTSLIDTQYF.

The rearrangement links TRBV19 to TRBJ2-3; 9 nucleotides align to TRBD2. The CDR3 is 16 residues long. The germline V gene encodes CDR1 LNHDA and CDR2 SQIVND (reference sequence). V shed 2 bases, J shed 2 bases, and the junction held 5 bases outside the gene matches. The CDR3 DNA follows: TGTGCCAGTAGTATACCTGGCGGGGGGGACACAGATACGCAGTATTTT. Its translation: CASSIPGGGDTDTQYF.

The CDR3: CASSSGTGGTEAFF. CDR3 bases: TGTGCCAGCAGTTCGGGGACAGGGGGCACTGAAGCTTTCTTT. V usage is TRBV27 and J usage is TRBJ1-1; 11 bases are a match to TRBD1. J was trimmed by 4 bases and V by 4 bases; bases with no gene match: 2. This CDR3 is built from 14 residues. Germline CDR1 MNHEY, CDR2 SMNVEV (reference sequence).

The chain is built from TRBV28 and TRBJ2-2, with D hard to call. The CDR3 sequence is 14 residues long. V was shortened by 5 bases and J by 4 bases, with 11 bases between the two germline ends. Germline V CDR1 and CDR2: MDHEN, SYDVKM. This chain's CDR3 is CASSLTVSTGELFF. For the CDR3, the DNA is TGTGCCAGCAGTCTAACAGTTAGCACCGGGGAGCTGTTTTTT.

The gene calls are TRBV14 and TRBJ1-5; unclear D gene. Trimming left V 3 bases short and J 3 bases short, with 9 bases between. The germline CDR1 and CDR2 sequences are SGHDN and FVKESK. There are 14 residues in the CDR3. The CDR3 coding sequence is TGTGCCAGCAGCCATAGAGGGTACAATCAGCCCCAGCATTTT. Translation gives CASSHRGYNQPQHF.